This T cell receptor (beta chain) was identified during a study of cytomegalovirus exposure and HLA in healthy donors. Germline V lookup: CDR1 MDHEN, CDR2 SYDVKM. The CDR3 loop spans 14 amino acids. After removal of 4 bases from V and 0 bases from J, the junction contained 3 bases not matched to a gene. With 60 Vbeta and 13 Jbeta primers, the PCR was carried out. Assay: immunoSEQ multiplex PCR; the TCRdb copy retains only in-frame clones and omits some. The profile shows 95,000 to 150,000 clones, over 65% of them singletons. The sequence was collected from a woman aged 35 to 49 in good health and CMV-seronegative. The sample was PBMCs. The V gene is TRBV28, the J gene TRBJ2-7, with TRBD1 matching over 7 bases. The CDR3 DNA reads as TGTGCCAGCAGTTCCGGGACAGCCTCCTACGAGCAGTACTTC. Its translation is CASSSGTASYEQYF.